This T cell receptor (beta chain) appears in the sequencing data of a study of early T cells in non-severe SARS-CoV-2 infection. About the study: It was bulk RNA from unsorted whole blood that was sequenced, and the chains were unpaired. Study observations and caveats: Database matching using VDJdb favored anti-spike CD8 responses, with private and CD4 specificities left missing.

The length of the CDR3 is 11 residues. V dropped 5 bases and J dropped 9; count of bases not matched to a gene: 4. The V gene's germline CDR1 is DFQATT and CDR2 SNEGSKA (reference sequence). Attached unique molecular identifiers marked individual cDNA molecules. TCRdb called the 5' RACE reads again in MiXCR, with one record for every CDR3 protein. The data hold tens of thousands of distinct CDR3 sequences, with over 13% observed a single time. This clonotype turned up a few times. Its antigen is undetermined. The chain joins TRBV20-1 to TRBJ1-2; TRBD1 matches 9 bases. This clonotype originated in an adult who was a healthcare worker with PCR-confirmed SARS-CoV-2 infection or an uninfected control (not recorded which). Sequencing was carried out using whole blood. DNA of the CDR3: TGCAGTGCTGGACAGGGGTACAGCTACACCTTC. Protein sequence: CSAGQGYSYTF.